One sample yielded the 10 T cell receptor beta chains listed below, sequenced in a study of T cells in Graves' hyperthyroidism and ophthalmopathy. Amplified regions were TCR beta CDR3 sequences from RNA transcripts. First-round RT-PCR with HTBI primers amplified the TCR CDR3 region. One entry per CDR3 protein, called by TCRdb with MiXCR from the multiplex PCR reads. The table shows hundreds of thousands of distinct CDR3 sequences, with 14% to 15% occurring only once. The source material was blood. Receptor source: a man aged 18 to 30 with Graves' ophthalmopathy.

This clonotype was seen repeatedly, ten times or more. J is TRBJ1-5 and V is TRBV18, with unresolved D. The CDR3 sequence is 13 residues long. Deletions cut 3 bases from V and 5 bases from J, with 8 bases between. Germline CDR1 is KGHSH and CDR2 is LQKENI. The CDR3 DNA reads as TGTGCCAGCTCACCGGACGAGGATCAGCCCCAGCATTTT. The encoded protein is CASSPDEDQPQHF.

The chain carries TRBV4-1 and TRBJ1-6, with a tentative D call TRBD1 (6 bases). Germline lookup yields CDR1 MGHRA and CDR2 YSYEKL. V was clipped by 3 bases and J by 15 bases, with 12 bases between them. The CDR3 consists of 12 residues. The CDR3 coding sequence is TGCGCCAGCAGCCAGGACAGTCGGAACCTCCACTTT. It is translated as CASSQDSRNLHF.

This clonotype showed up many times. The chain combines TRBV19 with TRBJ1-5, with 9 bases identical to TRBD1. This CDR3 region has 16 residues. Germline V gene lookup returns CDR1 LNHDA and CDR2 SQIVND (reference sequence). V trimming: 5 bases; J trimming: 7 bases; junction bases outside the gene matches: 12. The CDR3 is CASSSPGQGGEQPQHF. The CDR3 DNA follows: TGTGCCAGTAGTTCACCGGGACAGGGAGGAGAACAGCCCCAGCATTTT. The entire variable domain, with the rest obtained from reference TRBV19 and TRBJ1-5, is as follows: DGGITQSPKYLFRKEGQNVTLSCEQNLNHDAMYWYRQDPGQGLRLIYYSQIVNDFQKGDIAEGYSVSREKKESFPLTVTSAQKNPTAFYLCASSSPGQGGEQPQHFGDGTRLSIL.

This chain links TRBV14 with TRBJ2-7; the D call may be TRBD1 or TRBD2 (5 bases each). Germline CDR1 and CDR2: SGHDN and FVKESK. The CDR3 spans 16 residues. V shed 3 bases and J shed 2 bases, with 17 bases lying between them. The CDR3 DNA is TGTGCCAGCAGCCATAGTAGGGACGGAAGCCCCTACGAGCAGTACTTC. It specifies CASSHSRDGSPYEQYF. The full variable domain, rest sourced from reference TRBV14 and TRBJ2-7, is EAGVTQFPSHSVIEKGQTVTLRCDPISGHDNLYWYRRVMGKEIKFLLHFVKESKQDESGMPNNRFLAERTGGTYSTLKVQPAELEDSGVYFCASSHSRDGSPYEQYFGPGTRLTVT.

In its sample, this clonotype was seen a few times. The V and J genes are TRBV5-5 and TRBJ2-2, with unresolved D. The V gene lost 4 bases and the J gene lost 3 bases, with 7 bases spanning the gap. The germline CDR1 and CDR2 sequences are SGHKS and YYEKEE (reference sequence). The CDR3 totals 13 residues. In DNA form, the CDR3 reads TGTGCCAGCAGCACGGGTCACACCGGGGAGCTGTTTTTT. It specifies CASSTGHTGELFF.

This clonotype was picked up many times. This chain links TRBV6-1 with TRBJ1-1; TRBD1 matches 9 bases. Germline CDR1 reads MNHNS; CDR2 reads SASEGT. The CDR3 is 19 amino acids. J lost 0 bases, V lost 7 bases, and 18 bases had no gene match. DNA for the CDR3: TGTGCCAGCATACCCTGGGGGGTGGACAGGGGTCGCCTGAACACTGAAGCTTTCTTT. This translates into CASIPWGVDRGRLNTEAFF.

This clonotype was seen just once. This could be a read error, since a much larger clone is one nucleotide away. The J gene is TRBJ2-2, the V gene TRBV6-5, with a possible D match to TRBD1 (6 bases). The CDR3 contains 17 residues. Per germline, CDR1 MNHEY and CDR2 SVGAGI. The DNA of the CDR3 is TGTGCCAGCAGTTACGTTCAGGGGCCACGAGACACCGGGGAGCCGTTTTTT. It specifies CASSYVQGPRDTGEPFF.

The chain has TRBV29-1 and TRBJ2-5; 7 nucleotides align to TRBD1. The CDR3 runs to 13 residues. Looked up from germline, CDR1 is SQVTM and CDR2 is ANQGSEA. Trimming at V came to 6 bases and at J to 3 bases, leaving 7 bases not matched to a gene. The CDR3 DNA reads TGCAGCGTCGAACAGGGGTTTGAAGAGACCCAGTACTTC. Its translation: CSVEQGFEETQYF. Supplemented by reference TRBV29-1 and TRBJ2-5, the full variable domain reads SAVISQKPSRDICQRGTSLTIQCQVDSQVTMMFWYRQQPGQSLTLIATANQGSEATYESGFVIDKFPISRPNLTFSTLTVSNMSPEDSSIYLCSVEQGFEETQYFGPGTRLLVL.

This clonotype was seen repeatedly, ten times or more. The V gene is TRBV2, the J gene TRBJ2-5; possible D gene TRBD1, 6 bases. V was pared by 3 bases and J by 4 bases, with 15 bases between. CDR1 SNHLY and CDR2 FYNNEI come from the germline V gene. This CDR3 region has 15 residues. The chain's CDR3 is CASSDPPPGAETQYF. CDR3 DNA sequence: TGTGCCAGCAGTGATCCCCCCCCAGGGGCAGAGACCCAGTACTTC.

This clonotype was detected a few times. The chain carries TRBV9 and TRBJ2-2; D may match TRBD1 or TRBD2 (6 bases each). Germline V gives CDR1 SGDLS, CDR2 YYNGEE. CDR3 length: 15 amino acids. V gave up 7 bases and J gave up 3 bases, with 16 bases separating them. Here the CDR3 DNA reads TGTGCCAGCTCGGACGGGGGCCACGACACCGGGGAGCTGTTTTTT. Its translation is CASSDGGHDTGELFF.